These 9 T cell receptor beta chains originate from one sample sequenced in a study of blood T cell repertoires in COVID-19. Libraries were prepared by immunoSEQ multiplex PCR; TCRdb keeps only in-frame clonotypes and omits some of them. This table has about 15,000 clones, 75% to 90% appearing once. Material: peripheral blood. These receptors were collected from an elderly man with active or convalescent COVID-19.

The rearrangement uses TRBV5-5 and TRBJ1-2, with TRBD1 identical over 10 bases. The CDR3 loop spans 14 amino acids. Trimming cost V 3 bases and J 5 bases; bases outside gene matches: 4. Germline-derived CDR1 and CDR2 are SGHKS and YYEKEE (reference sequence). The CDR3 DNA reads TGTGCCAGCAGCTCTCCGGGACAGGGGTATGGCTACACCTTC. Its protein product is CASSSPGQGYGYTF.

The genes are TRBV5-5 and TRBJ1-4; 7 nucleotides align to TRBD1. J gave up 7 bases and V 0 bases, and 6 bases lay outside the gene matches. Per germline, CDR1 SGHKS and CDR2 YYEKEE (reference sequence). CDR3 length: 15 amino acids. This CDR3 is CASSLGRGRGEKLFF. The CDR3 DNA reads TGTGCCAGCAGCTTGGGTAGGGGGCGAGGTGAAAAACTGTTTTTT.

The rearrangement uses TRBV25-1 and TRBJ2-1, with 8 bases that match TRBD2. The CDR3 is made up of 14 amino acids. Trimming took 6 bases from V and 4 from J; bases not matched to a gene: 5. Germline V gene lookup returns CDR1 MGHDK and CDR2 SYGVNS. In DNA form, the CDR3 reads TGTGCCAGCAGCGGGGGACTAGAATACAATGAGCAGTTCTTC. This codes for CASSGGLEYNEQFF.

This chain connects TRBV19 to TRBJ2-7; 8 bases are a match to TRBD1. The CDR3 runs to 16 residues. The V and J ends lost 8 bases and 3 bases, in that order; junction bases with no gene match: 15. Per the germline V gene, CDR1 is LNHDA and CDR2 is SQIVND (reference sequence). CDR3 in amino acids: CASQSNHRGAIYEQYF. The CDR3 DNA reads as TGTGCCAGTCAAAGCAATCACAGGGGGGCCATCTACGAGCAGTACTTC.

The chain links TRBV30 to TRBJ1-4; D uncertain. Trimming removed 5 bases from V and 0 bases from J, with 10 bases in between. Germline values: CDR1 GTSNPN, CDR2 SVGIG (reference sequence). The CDR3 length is 14 residues. DNA of the CDR3: TGTGCCTGGTCTGCCCGGGCAACTAATGAAAAACTGTTTTTT. It is translated as CAWSARATNEKLFF.

This chain connects TRBV2 to TRBJ1-4, with 9 bases identical to TRBD1. Losses at the gene ends were 9 bases for V and 8 bases for J; bases not matched to a gene: 4. CDR1 and CDR2 from the germline V gene are SNHLY and FYNNEI. The CDR3 consists of 12 residues. The CDR3 DNA is TGTGCCAGAAGGACAGGGGAGGAAAAACTGTTTTTT. It specifies CARRTGEEKLFF.

The rearrangement joins TRBV23-1 to TRBJ1-5; D is uncertain. TRBV23-1 is given ORF status, its function remaining uncertain. Trimming cost V 2 bases and J 6 bases, with 17 bases left between them. The CDR3 spans 16 residues. CDR3 nucleotide sequence: TGCGCCAGCAGTCAAATGAGTGGGGAGGACGGTCAGCCCCAGCATTTT. This translates into CASSQMSGEDGQPQHF.

The chain carries TRBV7-6 and TRBJ2-3; TRBD2 aligns across 7 bases. The germline gives CDR1 SGHVS, CDR2 FNYEAQ. There are 15 residues in the CDR3. V gave up 1 base and J gave up 4 bases; unmatched junction bases: 5. The CDR3 nucleotides read TGTGCCAGCAGCTTAGGAGCAGCGGGGCCAGATACGCAGTATTTT. Its translation is CASSLGAAGPDTQYF.

V is TRBV5-1 and J is TRBJ2-3; the match to TRBD2 covers 16 bases. Germline CDR1 and CDR2: SGHRS and YFSETQ. CDR3 length: 21 residues. The junction had 11 bases not matched to a gene; V was cut back by 0 bases and J by 1 base. This CDR3 is CASSLAPGLAGGLRGTDTQYF. Written as DNA, the CDR3 is TGCGCCAGCAGCTTGGCCCCGGGACTAGCGGGGGGGCTGCGAGGCACAGATACGCAGTATTTT.